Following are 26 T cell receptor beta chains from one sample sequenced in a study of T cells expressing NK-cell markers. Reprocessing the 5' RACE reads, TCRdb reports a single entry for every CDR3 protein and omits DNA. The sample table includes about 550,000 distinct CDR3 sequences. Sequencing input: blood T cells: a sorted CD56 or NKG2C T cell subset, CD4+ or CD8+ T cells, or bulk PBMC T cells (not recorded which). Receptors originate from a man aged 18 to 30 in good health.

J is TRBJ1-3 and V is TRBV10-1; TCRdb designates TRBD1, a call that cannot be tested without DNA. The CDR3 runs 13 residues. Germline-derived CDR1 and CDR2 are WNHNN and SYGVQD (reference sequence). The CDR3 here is CASTEGPGNTIYF.

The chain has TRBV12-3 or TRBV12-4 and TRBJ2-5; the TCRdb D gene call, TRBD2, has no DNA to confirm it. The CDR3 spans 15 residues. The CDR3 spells CASSPPEALRETQYF.

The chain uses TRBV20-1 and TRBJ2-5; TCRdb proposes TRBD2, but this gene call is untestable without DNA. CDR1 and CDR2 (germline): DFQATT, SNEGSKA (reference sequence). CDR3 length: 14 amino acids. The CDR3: CSARDLGPDETQYF.

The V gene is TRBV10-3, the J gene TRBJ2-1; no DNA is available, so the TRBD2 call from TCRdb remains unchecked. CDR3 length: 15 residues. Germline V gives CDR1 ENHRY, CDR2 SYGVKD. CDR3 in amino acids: CAAKREGGSYNEQFF.

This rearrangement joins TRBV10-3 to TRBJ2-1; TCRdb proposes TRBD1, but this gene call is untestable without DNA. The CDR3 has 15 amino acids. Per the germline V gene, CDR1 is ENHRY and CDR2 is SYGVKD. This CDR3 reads CATQTGSGVNNEQFF.

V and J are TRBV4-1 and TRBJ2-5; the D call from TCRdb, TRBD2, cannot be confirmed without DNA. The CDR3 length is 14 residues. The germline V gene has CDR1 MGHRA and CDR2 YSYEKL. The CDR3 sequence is CASSHELPSGTQYF.

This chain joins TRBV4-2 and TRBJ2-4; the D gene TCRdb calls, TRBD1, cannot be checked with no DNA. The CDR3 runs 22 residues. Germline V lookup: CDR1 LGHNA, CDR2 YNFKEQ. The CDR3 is CASSPTKGRPKGTGLAKNIQYF.

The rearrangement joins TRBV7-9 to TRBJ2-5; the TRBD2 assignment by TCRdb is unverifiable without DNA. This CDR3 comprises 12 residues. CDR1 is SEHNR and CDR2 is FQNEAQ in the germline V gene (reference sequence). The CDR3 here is CASSATSGAQYF.

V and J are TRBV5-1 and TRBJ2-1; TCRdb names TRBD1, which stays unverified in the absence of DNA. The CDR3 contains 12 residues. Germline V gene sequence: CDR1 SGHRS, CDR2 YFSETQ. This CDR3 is CASSGTANEQFF.

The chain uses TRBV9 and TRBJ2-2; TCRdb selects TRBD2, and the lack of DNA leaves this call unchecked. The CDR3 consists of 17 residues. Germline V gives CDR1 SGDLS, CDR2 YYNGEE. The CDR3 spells CASSPRGGRPSFGELFF.

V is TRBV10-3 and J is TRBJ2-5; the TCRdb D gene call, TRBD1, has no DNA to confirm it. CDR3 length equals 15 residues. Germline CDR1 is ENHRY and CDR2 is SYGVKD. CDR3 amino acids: CAISSRGQNQETQYF.

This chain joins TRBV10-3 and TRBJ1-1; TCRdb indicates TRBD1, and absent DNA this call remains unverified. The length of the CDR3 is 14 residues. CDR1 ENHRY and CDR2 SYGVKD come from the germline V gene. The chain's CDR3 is CAISESYRVTEAFF.

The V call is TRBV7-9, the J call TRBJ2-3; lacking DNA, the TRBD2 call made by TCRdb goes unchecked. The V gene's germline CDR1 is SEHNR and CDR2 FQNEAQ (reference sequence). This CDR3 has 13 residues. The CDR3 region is CASIQGPADTQYF.

CDR3 in amino acids: CSARSQGQENIQYF. The genes are TRBV20-1 and TRBJ2-4; lacking DNA, the TRBD1 call made by TCRdb goes unchecked. CDR3 length: 14 amino acids. Germline CDR1 DFQATT, CDR2 SNEGSKA (reference sequence).

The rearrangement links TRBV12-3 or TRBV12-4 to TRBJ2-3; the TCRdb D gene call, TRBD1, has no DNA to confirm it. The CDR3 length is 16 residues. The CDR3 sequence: CASRGSRTGVRDTQYF.

CDR3 region: CSVERVQGNTEAFF. The chain combines TRBV29-1 with TRBJ1-1; checking the TCRdb D call of TRBD1 is not possible without DNA. The CDR3 has 14 residues. Germline V gene data show CDR1 as SQVTM and CDR2 as ANQGSEA.

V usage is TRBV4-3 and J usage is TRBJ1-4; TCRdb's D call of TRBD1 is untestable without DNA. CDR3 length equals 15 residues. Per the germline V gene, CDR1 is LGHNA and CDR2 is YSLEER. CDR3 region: CASSGGQGPNEKLFF.

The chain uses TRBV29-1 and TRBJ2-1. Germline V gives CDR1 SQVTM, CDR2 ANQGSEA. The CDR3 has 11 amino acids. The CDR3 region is CSGRLGNEQFF.

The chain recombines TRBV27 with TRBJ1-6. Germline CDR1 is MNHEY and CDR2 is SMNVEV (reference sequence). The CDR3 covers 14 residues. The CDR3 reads CASSSESDNSPLHF.

CDR3: CASRSIEDEQFF. This chain joins TRBV7-9 and TRBJ2-1. The CDR3 length is 12 residues. The germline CDR1 and CDR2 sequences are SEHNR and FQNEAQ (reference sequence). The whole variable domain, remainder taken from reference TRBV7-9 and TRBJ2-1, is DTGVSQNPRHKITKRGQNVTFRCDPISEHNRLYWYRQTLGQGPEFLTYFQNEAQLEKSRLLSDRFSAERPKGSFSTLEIQRTEQGDSAMYLCASRSIEDEQFFGPGTRLTVL.

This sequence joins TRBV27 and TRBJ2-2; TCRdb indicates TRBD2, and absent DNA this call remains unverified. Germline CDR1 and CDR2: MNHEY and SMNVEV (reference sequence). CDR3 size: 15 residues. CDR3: CASSAGLLATGELFF.

The CDR3 loop reads CSARDTGLALETQYF. The chain couples TRBV20-1 to TRBJ2-5; checking the TCRdb D call of TRBD2 is not possible without DNA. The germline V gene encodes CDR1 DFQATT and CDR2 SNEGSKA (reference sequence). The CDR3 totals 15 residues.

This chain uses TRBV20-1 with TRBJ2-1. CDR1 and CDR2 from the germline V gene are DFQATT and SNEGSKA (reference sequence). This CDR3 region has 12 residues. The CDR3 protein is CSAKQSYNEQFF.

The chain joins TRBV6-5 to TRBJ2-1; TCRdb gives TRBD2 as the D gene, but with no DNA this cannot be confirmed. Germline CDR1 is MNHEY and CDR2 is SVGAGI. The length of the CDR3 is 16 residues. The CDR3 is CASSYVAGVDYNEQFF.

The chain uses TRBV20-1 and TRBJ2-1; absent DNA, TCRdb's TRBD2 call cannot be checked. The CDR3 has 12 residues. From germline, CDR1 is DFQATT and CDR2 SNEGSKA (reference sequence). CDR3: CSAPLSYNEQFF.

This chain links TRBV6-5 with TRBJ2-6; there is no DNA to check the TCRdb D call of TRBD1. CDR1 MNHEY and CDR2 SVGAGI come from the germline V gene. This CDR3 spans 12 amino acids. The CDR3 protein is CATRDRVNVLTF.